The 21 T cell receptor beta chains reported below all come from one sample, sequenced in a study of regulatory T cells in long-lasting Graves disease. The time point is: newly diagnosed GD, antithyroid drugs for less than 3 months. There was RNA extracted from PBMCs, and the TCR library was made from it. Arm-PCR of CDR3 regions and iRepertoire HTBI primers were used to build TCR beta libraries. TCRdb fed the multiplex PCR reads into MiXCR, producing one record per CDR3 protein. The sample lists a few hundred thousand distinct CDR3 sequences, over 12% occurring once. The same specimen was also included in a second study, on T cells in Graves' hyperthyroidism and ophthalmopathy.

Sequenced here: peripheral blood mononuclear cells (PBMCs), sampled at new diagnosis, from a patient treated with antithyroid drugs. These receptor sequences come from a woman between 35 and 50 years old with Graves disease.

A few counts support this clonotype. The V and J genes are TRBV30 and TRBJ1-2; 8 bases fit TRBD1. The CDR3 runs 13 residues. The junction had 4 bases not matched to a gene; V was cut back by 1 base and J by 6 bases. Germline CDR1 reads GTSNPN; CDR2 reads SVGIG (reference sequence). The CDR3, as DNA: TGTGCCTGGAGTGGCGGACAGGGAGATGGCTACACCTTC. It codes for CAWSGGQGDGYTF.

This clonotype was seen repeatedly, ten times or more. V gene TRBV12-3 or TRBV12-4 combines with J gene TRBJ2-1; unclear D gene. V was clipped by 6 bases and J by 0 bases, with 21 bases between them. The CDR3 is made up of 18 amino acids. The chain's CDR3 is CASSLPSLRWSSYNEQFF. Here the CDR3 DNA reads TGTGCCAGCAGCCTTCCATCCCTTCGATGGAGCTCCTACAATGAGCAGTTCTTC.

At least ten counts were recorded for this clonotype. V is TRBV7-3 and J is TRBJ2-1; 7 nucleotides align to TRBD1. Trimming cost V 2 bases and J 3 bases; bases outside gene matches: 4. Germline V lookup: CDR1 SGHTA, CDR2 FQGTGA. This CDR3 is 15 amino acids long. CDR3 region: CASSLGQASYNEQFF. CDR3 DNA: TGTGCCAGCAGCTTAGGACAGGCGAGCTACAATGAGCAGTTCTTC. Drawing the rest from reference TRBV7-3 and TRBJ2-1, the complete variable domain is GAGVSQTPSNKVTEKGKYVELRCDPISGHTALYWYRQSLGQGPEFLIYFQGTGAADDSGLPNDRFFAVRPEGSVSTLKIQRTERGDSAVYLCASSLGQASYNEQFFGPGTRLTVL.

This clonotype was recorded a few times. The V gene is TRBV6-4, the J gene TRBJ2-1, with 10 bases aligning to TRBD2. The CDR3 loop spans 16 amino acids. Germline CDR1 is MRHNA and CDR2 is SNTAGT. V lost 3 bases and J lost 5; bases outside the gene matches: 7. CDR3 sequence (DNA): TGTGCCAGCAGTGATTGGGGGACTAGCGACCACAATGAGCAGTTCTTC. Translated: CASSDWGTSDHNEQFF.

There are many counts of this clonotype. The chain joins TRBV28 to TRBJ2-7; D perhaps matches TRBD2 (5 bases). This CDR3 contains 11 residues. The germline V and J ends were trimmed by 6 bases and 2 bases, with 5 bases remaining between them. The V gene's germline CDR1 is MDHEN and CDR2 SYDVKM. The chain's CDR3 is CASREAYEQYF. The CDR3 DNA reads as TGTGCCAGCAGGGAGGCCTACGAGCAGTACTTC.

This clonotype came up once. The chain uses TRBV27 and TRBJ2-1; 9 nucleotides align to TRBD2. Germline loops: CDR1 MNHEY, CDR2 SMNVEV (reference sequence). V shed 4 bases, J shed 9 bases, and the junction held 7 bases outside the gene matches. The CDR3 runs 14 residues. CDR3 bases: TGTGCCAGCAGTTCTCTAGCGGGAACAGGTGAGCAGTTCTTC. The encoded protein is CASSSLAGTGEQFF.

The sample holds many counts of this clonotype. V gene TRBV24-1 combines with J gene TRBJ2-5; D is perhaps TRBD1 or TRBD2 (5 bases each). The CDR3 length is 15 residues. V lost 7 bases and J lost 0, with 14 bases in between. The V gene's germline CDR1 is KGHDR and CDR2 SFDVKD. CDR3 coding DNA: TGTGCCACCAGCCAACCGGGACGCTACCAAGAGACCCAGTACTTC. It encodes CATSQPGRYQETQYF.

This clonotype was observed many times. The chain couples TRBV19 to TRBJ1-2, with D tentatively TRBD1 (6 bases). The CDR3 contains 15 residues. Germline assignment: CDR1 LNHDA and CDR2 SQIVND (reference sequence). Trimming stripped 7 bases from V and 4 bases from J, with 19 bases between. CDR3 sequence: CASTREGGVLYGYTF. Written as DNA, the CDR3 is TGTGCCAGTACCAGAGAAGGGGGGGTTCTCTATGGCTACACCTTC. Full variable domain (missing parts from reference TRBV19 and TRBJ1-2): DGGITQSPKYLFRKEGQNVTLSCEQNLNHDAMYWYRQDPGQGLRLIYYSQIVNDFQKGDIAEGYSVSREKKESFPLTVTSAQKNPTAFYLCASTREGGVLYGYTFGSGTRLTVV.

This clonotype has at least ten counts. The germline gene is not matched at one end of the junction; a read error may be the cause. V gene TRBV5-1 combines with J gene TRBJ1-1; D possibly corresponds to TRBD1 (6 bases). The CDR3 loop spans 14 amino acids. Germline values: CDR1 SGHRS, CDR2 YFSETQ. The CDR3 protein is CASSLQGKYTEAFF. The CDR3 nucleotides are TGTGCCAGCAGCTTACAGGGTAAATACACTGAAGCTTTCTTT.

This clonotype was counted at least ten times. CDR3 region: CASSPRTGDTEAFF. The CDR3 DNA reads as TGTGCCAGCAGTCCACGAACAGGGGACACTGAAGCTTTCTTT. This chain links TRBV11-3 with TRBJ1-1; 7 bases align to TRBD1. The CDR3 covers 14 residues. Germline values: CDR1 SGHNT, CDR2 YENEEA. V lost 6 bases and J lost 3; bases outside the gene matches: 7. The full variable domain, its missing parts supplied by reference TRBV11-3 and TRBJ1-1, is EAGVVQSPRYKIIEKKQPVAFWCNPISGHNTLYWYLQNLGQGPELLIRYENEEAVDDSQLPKDRFSAERLKGVDSTLKIQPAELGDSAVYLCASSPRTGDTEAFFGQGTRLTVV.

This clonotype occurred a few times. The chain couples TRBV16 to TRBJ2-3; TRBD2 matches 12 bases. In germline, CDR1 is KGHSY, CDR2 FQNENV. The CDR3 totals 17 residues. V shed 4 bases and J 5 bases; nucleotides not matched to a gene: 10. The DNA for the CDR3 is TGTGCCAGCAGCCTCTTGACTAGCGGGAGAAGGGGAGATACGCAGTATTTT. Encoded protein: CASSLLTSGRRGDTQYF.

This clonotype was seen at least ten times. This chain links TRBV30 with TRBJ1-4, with D maybe TRBD1 (5 bases). V gave up 6 bases and J gave up 1 base, with 12 bases separating them. The CDR3 runs 14 residues. In germline, CDR1 is GTSNPN, CDR2 SVGIG (reference sequence). CDR3 region: CACNWGGTNEKLFF. The CDR3, as DNA: TGTGCCTGCAACTGGGGCGGAACTAATGAAAAACTGTTTTTT.

The genes are TRBV11-2 and TRBJ2-3; 9 positions match TRBD1. From germline, CDR1 is SGHAT and CDR2 FQNNGV. Germline trimming cut 1 base from V and 2 bases from J; bases unmatched to any gene: 4. The CDR3 has 16 residues. The CDR3 loop is CASSLAGQGITDTQYF. The CDR3, as DNA: TGTGCCAGCAGCTTAGCAGGACAGGGGATCACAGATACGCAGTATTTT.

This clonotype was detected ten times or more. This chain connects TRBV13 to TRBJ2-7; 7 nucleotides agree with TRBD2. The V segment lost 7 bases and the J segment 5 bases; nucleotides outside the gene matches: 11. The CDR3 totals 14 residues. CDR1 is PRHDT, CDR2 FYEKMQ, per germline (reference sequence). CDR3 DNA: TGTGCCAGCACTCGTCGAGCGGGATTACACGAGCAGTACTTC. Encoded protein: CASTRRAGLHEQYF.

The chain uses TRBV5-4 and TRBJ2-5; TRBD1 matches at 8 bases. Trimming removed 0 bases from V and 3 bases from J; junction bases left unmatched: 13. The CDR3 extends over 18 amino acids. Looked up from germline, CDR1 is SGHNT and CDR2 is YYREEE (reference sequence). Here the CDR3 DNA reads TGTGCCAGCAGCTTGGCCACTCGGACAGGGTGGGAAGAAGAGACCCAGTACTTC. It is translated as CASSLATRTGWEEETQYF.

The table lists this clonotype with a few counts. The CDR3 is CASSQPHLAENTDTQYF. The CDR3 nucleotides read TGCGCCAGCAGCCAACCACATCTAGCGGAGAACACAGATACGCAGTATTTT. The chain carries TRBV4-1 and TRBJ2-3, with 7 bases aligning to TRBD2. Trimming removed 2 bases from V and 2 bases from J; junction bases left unmatched: 10. Germline V gene sequence: CDR1 MGHRA, CDR2 YSYEKL. The CDR3 has 17 amino acids.

J is TRBJ2-1 and V is TRBV28; perhaps D is TRBD1 or TRBD2 (5 bases each). V was clipped by 5 bases and J by 0 bases, with 14 bases between them. This CDR3 spans 16 amino acids. Per the germline V gene, CDR1 is MDHEN and CDR2 is SYDVKM. The CDR3: CASSDQGTHSYNEQFF. DNA of the CDR3: TGTGCCAGCAGTGACCAAGGGACGCACTCCTACAATGAGCAGTTCTTC.

This clonotype was seen a handful of times. The chain is built from TRBV28 and TRBJ2-7, with a weak D call TRBD2 (5 bases). The CDR3 sequence is 16 residues long. V was shortened by 6 bases and J by 0 bases, with 18 bases between the two germline ends. The V gene's germline CDR1 is MDHEN and CDR2 SYDVKM. The CDR3 DNA reads TGTGCCAGCAGACCGGGGTCGACCGTGAGCTCCTACGAGCAGTACTTC. It is translated as CASRPGSTVSSYEQYF.

At least ten counts were recorded for this clonotype. This CDR3 is CASSSARDTATNTGELFF. CDR3 coding DNA: TGTGCCAGCAGCTCGGCCCGGGACACAGCTACGAACACCGGGGAGCTGTTTTTT. This rearrangement joins TRBV11-2 to TRBJ2-2; D might be TRBD1 (6 bases). Germline CDR1 reads SGHAT; CDR2 reads FQNNGV. Trimming removed 4 bases at V and 0 bases at J, with 18 bases between. The CDR3 has 18 residues.

This sequence joins TRBV6-2 or TRBV6-3 and TRBJ2-1, with D maybe TRBD1 (9 bases). Germline-derived CDR1 and CDR2 are MNHEY and SVGEGT. V lost 4 bases and J lost 8, with 30 bases in between. The CDR3 totals 19 residues. CDR3: CASSSGWGQGPGLDYEQFF. The CDR3 region has the DNA TGTGCCAGCAGTTCTGGGTGGGGACAGGGACCGGGACTAGACTATGAGCAGTTCTTC.

This clonotype was counted ten times or more. The chain uses TRBV20-1 and TRBJ2-5, with 7 bases lining up with TRBD2. This CDR3 contains 15 residues. Losses at the gene ends were 2 bases for V and 4 bases for J; bases not matched to a gene: 10. The germline CDR1 and CDR2 sequences are DFQATT and SNEGSKA (reference sequence). The CDR3 is CSARWLAGAPETQYF. CDR3 bases: TGCAGTGCTAGATGGCTTGCGGGAGCCCCAGAGACCCAGTACTTC.